This T cell receptor (beta chain) was profiled in a study of regulatory T cells in long-lasting Graves disease. Noted time point: newly diagnosed GD, antithyroid drugs for less than 3 months. The TCR library used RNA extracted from PBMCs. Researchers made TCR beta libraries by using iRepertoire HTBI primers and running Arm-PCR on CDR3 regions. TCRdb used MiXCR to reprocess the multiplex PCR reads, holding one entry per CDR3 protein. The profile shows about 420,000 distinct CDR3 sequences, approximately 16% of them singletons. Per germline, CDR1 KGHSH and CDR2 LQKENI. The J segment lost 4 bases and the V segment lost 1 base, leaving 9 bases of the junction unmatched. The CDR3 runs 16 residues. This sample was shared with a second study, whose subject was T cells in Graves' hyperthyroidism and ophthalmopathy. From that report: Blood also carried most thyroid clonotypes expanded above 0.001.

The clonotype was recovered from a woman between 18 and 29 years old with Graves disease. The sequencing here drew on peripheral blood mononuclear cells (PBMCs), taken at new diagnosis, from a patient treated with antithyroid drugs. This rearrangement joins TRBV18 to TRBJ1-2; 7 bases match TRBD1. CDR3 DNA sequence: TGTGCCAGCTCACCACTCCGGGACAGAGACCTCTATGGCTACACCTTC. This codes for CASSPLRDRDLYGYTF.